This paragraph reports one T cell receptor beta chain. The table came from immunoSEQ multiplex PCR; TCRdb's copy has only in-frame clones and leaves some out. The profile shows about 92,000 clones, around 90% of them singletons. The CDR3 spans 11 residues. V was clipped by 1 base and J by 6 bases, with 5 bases between them. Germline-derived CDR1 and CDR2 are SGHRS and YFSETQ. This record belongs to a study of T cell changes during pregnancy in multiple sclerosis. The chain links TRBV5-1 to TRBJ2-7; D is undetermined. The sequencing used peripheral blood, collected in the first trimester of pregnancy. The source is a female donor with multiple sclerosis, enrolled in a pregnancy study. The CDR3 DNA reads TGCGCCAGCAGCTTGACGGGCGAGCAGTACTTC. It is translated as CASSLTGEQYF.